Each of the 2 T cell receptor beta chains below was sequenced from the same sample in a study of preoperative IRX-2 immunotherapy in early breast cancer. Data came from immunoSEQ multiplex PCR; TCRdb stores just in-frame clones and leaves some out. The sample holds more than 20,000 clones, 78% seen once. Treatment defined: preoperative locoregional IRX-2 cytokine immunotherapy. The sample here was lymph node tissue, taken before IRX-2 immunotherapy. All receptors come from a human donor with breast cancer.

This sequence joins TRBV6-1 and TRBJ1-2; the match to TRBD1 covers 9 bases. There are 17 residues in the CDR3. Germline assignment: CDR1 MNHNS and CDR2 SASEGT. The V segment lost 0 bases and the J segment 3 bases; nucleotides outside the gene matches: 8. CDR3 sequence: CASSEALRQGGYYGYTF. DNA of the CDR3: TGTGCCAGCAGTGAAGCGCTTCGACAGGGGGGTTACTATGGCTACACCTTC.

The chain couples TRBV11-3 to TRBJ1-2, with 8 bases lining up with TRBD1. The ends lost 3 bases at V and 6 bases at J; junction bases unmatched: 9. The CDR3 extends over 15 amino acids. CDR1 is SGHNT, CDR2 YENEEA, per germline. The CDR3 DNA reads TGTGCCAGCAGCTTCCTTACAGGGGGGGAGAATGGCTACACCTTC. Amino acids: CASSFLTGGENGYTF.